These 20 T cell receptor beta chains came from one sample sequenced in a study of CD8+CD57+ T cells in acquired aplastic anemia. Investigators profiled TCR beta VDJ and CDR3 from genomic DNA template. TCRdb reprocessed the reads via MiXCR and lists one record per CDR3 protein. The table lists 400,000 to 450,000 distinct CDR3 sequences, around 68% of them singletons. Sequencing input: sorted CD4+, CD8+, or CD8+CD57+ T cells (not recorded which) from PBMCs. All receptors derive from a human donor in good health, serving as a control.

This clonotype has a count of ten or more. The V and J genes are TRBV20-1 and TRBJ2-7; D remains ambiguous. The CDR3 totals 10 residues. Germline lookup yields CDR1 DFQATT and CDR2 SNEGSKA (reference sequence). Trimming pared 6 bases from V and 7 bases from J, leaving 10 bases between. In DNA, the CDR3 is TGCAGTGCGGTGCTAGGAGAGCAGTACTTC. It yields the protein CSAVLGEQYF.

The chain joins TRBV7-2 to TRBJ2-2, with D tentatively TRBD1 (6 bases). The CDR3 runs 15 residues. V lost 3 bases and J lost 16, with 24 bases in between. The germline CDR1 and CDR2 sequences are SGHTA and FQGNSA. The DNA of the CDR3 is TGTGCCAGCAGCTTTGCAGGAGAGAACTATGGGGACACGTTTTTT. Amino acid sequence: CASSFAGENYGDTFF.

The chain joins TRBV7-8 to TRBJ1-5, with D perhaps matching TRBD1 (6 bases). Germline CDR1 and CDR2: SGHVS and FQNEAQ. Trimming removed 7 bases at V and 11 bases at J, with 24 bases between. The CDR3 consists of 15 residues. The CDR3 reads CASTVTTGPGQAQHF. Here the CDR3 DNA reads TGTGCCAGCACCGTGACGACAGGCCCTGGCCAGGCCCAGCATTTT.

This clonotype was detected only once. The chain recombines TRBV5-5 with TRBJ1-3; D ambiguous. The CDR3 has 15 residues. V dropped 4 bases and J dropped 2 bases, with 13 bases sitting between them. Germline CDR1 SGHKS, CDR2 YYEKEE (reference sequence). The CDR3 protein is CASSHDGQAGNTIYF. In DNA, the CDR3 is TGTGCCAGCAGCCACGACGGCCAGGCTGGAAACACCATATATTTT. Filled out from reference TRBV5-5 and TRBJ1-3, the complete variable domain reads DAGVTQSPTHLIKTRGQQVTLRCSPISGHKSVSWYQQVLGQGPQFIFQYYEKEERGRGNFPDRFSARQFPNYSSELNVNALLLGDSALYLCASSHDGQAGNTIYFGEGSWLTVV.

Many counts were recorded for this clonotype. The chain joins TRBV10-3 to TRBJ2-5; weak D call: TRBD2 (7 bases). Trimming cost V 4 bases and J 1 base, with 16 bases left between them. The CDR3 sequence is 16 residues long. Germline V CDR1 and CDR2: ENHRY, SYGVKD. The CDR3 bases are TGTGCCATCAGTGGCCGGAGGGGGGGCCTCCAAGAGACCCAGTACTTC. Translation: CAISGRRGGLQETQYF.

CDR3 loop: CAAGRGRRGTEQYF. CDR3 sequence (DNA): TGTGCCGCCGGCCGGGGCAGGAGGGGGACCGAGCAGTACTTC. The chain employs TRBV15 and TRBJ2-7, with D perhaps given as TRBD1 or TRBD2 (6 bases each). Looked up from germline, CDR1 is LNHNV and CDR2 is YYDKDF (reference sequence). V was cut by 11 bases and J by 6 bases, with 23 bases left in between. This CDR3 contains 14 residues.

The gene calls are TRBV2 and TRBJ1-1; weak D call: TRBD1 (5 bases). The length of the CDR3 is 15 residues. V lost 5 bases and J 2 bases, leaving 15 bases between the germline ends. The V gene's germline CDR1 is SNHLY and CDR2 FYNNEI. CDR3 region: CASSRLAGGNTEAFF. The CDR3, as DNA: TGTGCCAGCAGTCGGCTAGCGGGGGGAAACACTGAAGCTTTCTTT.

The V gene is TRBV2, the J gene TRBJ1-6; 7 bases match TRBD1. V trimming: 6 bases; J trimming: 0 bases; junction bases outside the gene matches: 11. The CDR3 is 18 residues long. Germline CDR1 reads SNHLY; CDR2 reads FYNNEI. The CDR3 coding sequence is TGTGCCAGCAGAGGGACAGCGGGCAGACCCTCCTATAATTCACCCCTCCACTTT. Residues: CASRGTAGRPSYNSPLHF.

This chain joins TRBV20-1 and TRBJ2-7; D perhaps matches TRBD1 (6 bases). V lost 4 bases and J 11 bases, leaving 18 bases between the germline ends. The germline CDR1 and CDR2 sequences are DFQATT and SNEGSKA (reference sequence). The CDR3 runs to 12 residues. The CDR3 protein is CSATHREPYEYF. The DNA of the CDR3 is TGCAGTGCTACCCACAGGGAGCCCTACGAGTACTTC.

As for this clonotype: The junction and the germline gene differ at one end; a read error may be behind it. The chain recombines TRBV7-9 with TRBJ1-2, with D maybe TRBD1 (6 bases). Germline CDR1 reads SEHNR; CDR2 reads FQNEAQ (reference sequence). The CDR3 covers 14 residues. Here the CDR3 reads CASSSEGVTYGFTF. The CDR3 DNA reads TGTGCCAGCAGCTCGGAGGGGGTGACTTATGGCTTCACCTTC.

This clonotype was counted ten times or more. This chain uses TRBV3-1 with TRBJ2-7, with TRBD2 matching 8 bases. After removal of 5 bases from V and 6 bases from J, the junction contained 6 bases not matched to a gene. From germline, CDR1 is LGHDT and CDR2 YNNKEL (reference sequence). The CDR3 length is 13 residues. DNA for the CDR3: TGTGCCAGCAGCTCCTATCGGGGGGGCGAGCAGTACTTC. Amino acids: CASSSYRGGEQYF.

This clonotype has a count of ten or more. CDR3 residues: CASSPPKGLTPSSYNEQFF. CDR3 DNA sequence: TGTGCCAGCAGCCCACCGAAAGGTCTAACGCCGAGCTCCTACAATGAGCAGTTCTTC. The V and J genes are TRBV7-8 and TRBJ2-1; D is unclear. The CDR3 length is 19 residues. Trimming left V 5 bases short and J 0 bases short, with 23 bases between. Per germline, CDR1 SGHVS and CDR2 FQNEAQ.

About this clonotype: Sequence at one end of the junction differs from germline and may be a read error. The chain recombines TRBV9 with TRBJ2-3; 7 bases match TRBD1. The germline V gene has CDR1 SGDLS and CDR2 YYNGEE. The CDR3 runs 14 residues. The CDR3 DNA reads TGTGCCAGCAGCTTGGTAGGGGGCACAGAGACGCAGTATTTT. It codes for CASSLVGGTETQYF.

This clonotype was recorded many times. This chain connects TRBV9 to TRBJ1-4; D is possibly TRBD1 (6 bases). The CDR3 length is 14 residues. V was pared by 4 bases and J by 4 bases, with 11 bases between. Germline CDR1 SGDLS, CDR2 YYNGEE. The CDR3 region is CASSPRTDNEKLFF. In nucleotides, the CDR3 is TGTGCCAGCAGCCCTAGGACAGATAATGAAAAACTGTTTTTT.

This clonotype was counted at least ten times. V is TRBV11-2 and J is TRBJ2-3, with D possibly matching TRBD1 (6 bases). V gave up 1 base and J gave up 4 bases, with 9 bases separating them. The CDR3 length is 14 residues. Germline assignment: CDR1 SGHAT and CDR2 FQNNGV. The CDR3 region has the DNA TGTGCCAGCAGCTTAGGCAGGGGACCAGATACGCAGTATTTT. This encodes CASSLGRGPDTQYF. Looking up the rest from reference TRBV11-2 and TRBJ2-3 gives the full variable domain: EAGVAQSPRYKIIEKRQSVAFWCNPISGHATLYWYQQILGQGPKLLIQFQNNGVVDDSQLPKDRFSAERLKGVDSTLKIQPAKLEDSAVYLCASSLGRGPDTQYFGPGTRLTVL.

This clonotype was picked up many times. The chain links TRBV6-5 to TRBJ1-4, with TRBD1 matching 7 bases. V trimming: 8 bases; J trimming: 3 bases; junction bases outside the gene matches: 6. From germline, CDR1 is MNHEY and CDR2 SVGAGI. This CDR3 spans 14 amino acids. The CDR3 nucleotides are TGTGCCAGCCAACAGGGGTTTGCTAATGAAAAACTGTTTTTT. Protein: CASQQGFANEKLFF.

The chain couples TRBV25-1 to TRBJ2-7; 9 nucleotides match TRBD2. The CDR3 is 15 residues long. Trimming took 2 bases from V and 3 from J; bases not matched to a gene: 5. Germline V CDR1 and CDR2: MGHDK, SYGVNS. The CDR3 nucleotides are TGTGCCAGCAGTGAAGGGGCTAGCGGGATCTACGAGCAGTACTTC. Residues: CASSEGASGIYEQYF.

V and J are TRBV12-3 or TRBV12-4 and TRBJ2-6; D remains unclear. The CDR3 length is 16 residues. V was pared by 6 bases and J by 0 bases, with 12 bases between. The CDR3 sequence is CASRLQSISGANVLTF. Here the CDR3 DNA reads TGTGCCAGCAGGTTACAGTCTATCTCTGGGGCCAACGTCCTGACTTTC.

The chain couples TRBV11-3 to TRBJ1-5, with no clear D. CDR3 length: 13 residues. CDR1 SGHNT and CDR2 YENEEA come from the germline V gene. V dropped 8 bases and J dropped 6 bases, with 14 bases sitting between them. CDR3 residues: CASRSGKPQPQHF. Here the CDR3 DNA reads TGTGCCAGCCGTTCGGGTAAGCCTCAGCCCCAGCATTTT.

About this clonotype itself: The junction departs from the called germline gene at one end, perhaps through a read error. The V call is TRBV19, the J call TRBJ2-7; possible D gene TRBD2, 5 bases. The V gene's germline CDR1 is LNHDA and CDR2 SQIVND (reference sequence). This CDR3 comprises 13 residues. In nucleotides, the CDR3 is TGTGCCAGTCGTCTACCGGAGGCATACGAGCAGGACTTC. Translating it yields CASRLPEAYEQDF. The complete variable domain, with remaining parts taken from reference TRBV19 and TRBJ2-7, reads DGGITQSPKYLFRKEGQNVTLSCEQNLNHDAMYWYRQDPGQGLRLIYYSQIVNDFQKGDIAEGYSVSREKKESFPLTVTSAQKNPTAFYLCASRLPEAYEQDFGPGTRLTVT.